In this sample, the clone carrying this T cell receptor beta chain turned up many times. Its antigen is not identified. The record originates from a study of HIV-infected patients and healthy controls. No cell fractionation was done, so the repertoire covers all unsorted peripheral blood T cells. cDNA was made from 500 ng RNA using alpha and beta constant primers. Using multiplexing indices, alpha and beta chain libraries were generated apart by chain-specific third strand synthesis. Two random hexamers, added before amplification and joined, formed each molecule's 12-nucleotide barcode. TCRdb independently ran MiXCR on the 5' RACE reads; one entry per CDR3 protein. The table has about 13,000 distinct CDR3 sequences, about 11% seen once; the top ten hold about 6%. The CDR3 extends over 16 amino acids. Trimming removed 3 bases at V and 3 bases at J, with 17 bases between. From germline, CDR1 is SGHTA and CDR2 FQGNSA.

The study's findings and limits: HIV-infected patients and controls differed significantly in mean usage of eight alpha and eight beta V genes. The authors saw processing only sixteen HIV-infected individuals as a major limitation on generality.

The rearrangement links TRBV7-2 to TRBJ1-2; D ambiguous. The TCR comes from an adult in good health. The specimen sequenced was blood. This CDR3 reads CASSLNGPRVYYGYTF. As DNA, the CDR3 is TGTGCCAGCAGCTTGAACGGGCCCCGCGTCTACTATGGCTACACCTTC.